The rows below give T cell receptor beta chains drawn from one sample of a study of graft-versus-host responses after intestinal transplantation. The repertoire was sequenced with immunoSEQ multiplex PCR; TCRdb's copy has only in-frame clones and lacks some. The top ten clones hold 11% of a sample with 25,000 to 35,000 clones, around nine tenths of them seen once. The sample here was PBMCs, taken around 62 weeks after intestinal transplantation. The receptors come from a human patient who received an intestinal transplant, so some T cells may come from the graft donor. Each CDR3 is given with its conserved first and last residue. The D gene is left open where the match is weak. Some rows mark clone size as missing; the rest say once, few, many or name a class of expanded clone.

d_call	v_call	clone_size	j_call	cdr3_nt	cdr3_aa
TRBD1	TRBV5-1	NA	TRBJ2-2	TGCGCCAGCAGCCCCGTGACAGGGAAGTCCGGGGAGCTGTTTTTT	CASSPVTGKSGELFF
NA	TRBV7-2	NA	TRBJ2-2	TGTGCCAGCAGCTTAGCGCAGTGGGTCGGGGAGCTGTTTTTT	CASSLAQWVGELFF
TRBD2	TRBV7-3	NA	TRBJ2-1	TGTGCCAGCAGCTTATTGGGGACTAGCGGGAGGAGCTCCTACAATGAGCAGTTCTTC	CASSLLGTSGRSSYNEQFF
NA	TRBV5-8	NA	TRBJ2-2	TGTGCCAGCAGCTTGGGGTATAACCCTAACACCGGGGAGCTGTTTTTT	CASSLGYNPNTGELFF
TRBD1	TRBV9	NA	TRBJ1-5	TGTGCCAGCAGCGTCGGAGACAGGGTAGGACAGCCCCAGCATTTT	CASSVGDRVGQPQHF
TRBD1	TRBV5-1	NA	TRBJ2-2	TGCGCCAGCAGCTTGCAGGGGGCGGACACCGGGGAGCTGTTTTTT	CASSLQGADTGELFF
TRBD2	TRBV29-1	few	TRBJ2-7	TGCAGCGTTGGGGACTACTACGAGCAGTACTTC	CSVGDYYEQYF
NA	TRBV6-1	NA	TRBJ2-1	TGTGCCAGCACCTCTTGGGGCCCGGGTTACACTGAGCAGTTCTTC	CASTSWGPGYTEQFF
NA	TRBV5-4	NA	TRBJ2-3	TGTGCCAGCAGCTTGGCGGGGCCCCTCACAGATACGCAGTATTTT	CASSLAGPLTDTQYF
NA	TRBV5-1	NA	TRBJ1-2	TGCGCCAGCAGCCCGGTCTCAATGACAGCCCATGGCTACACCTTC	CASSPVSMTAHGYTF
TRBD1	TRBV10-3	NA	TRBJ2-7	TGTGCCATCGCAGGGGGCGTTTCCTACGAGCAGTACTTC	CAIAGGVSYEQYF
NA	TRBV9	NA	TRBJ2-3	TGTGCCAGCAGCTCGGACTGGCTTAGCACAGATACGCAGTATTTT	CASSSDWLSTDTQYF
NA	TRBV29-1	once	TRBJ2-3	TGCAGCGTTGATACCACAGATACGCAGTATTTT	CSVDTTDTQYF
NA	TRBV6-6	NA	TRBJ1-2	TGTGCCAGCAGTTACTCGGGTGGAGATAATGGCTACACCTTC	CASSYSGGDNGYTF
NA	TRBV30	NA	TRBJ1-2	TGTGCCTGGAGTGTACATACCCCTAACTATGGCTACACCTTC	CAWSVHTPNYGYTF
TRBD2	TRBV6-4	NA	TRBJ2-3	TGTGCCAGCAGTAGCGGGGGGGCCACAGATACGCAGTATTTT	CASSSGGATDTQYF
NA	TRBV5-6	NA	TRBJ2-5	TGTGCCAGCAGCTTGTTCCCTCACGACATCCAAGAGACCCAGTACTTC	CASSLFPHDIQETQYF
NA	TRBV7-9	NA	TRBJ2-7	TGTGCCAGCAGCTTAGGACAGGACTATTCCTACGAGCAGTACTTC	CASSLGQDYSYEQYF
NA	TRBV12-5	NA	TRBJ1-2	TGTGCTAGTGGTTTGTTCGAGGGAACGGACTATGGCTACACCTTC	CASGLFEGTDYGYTF
TRBD2	TRBV19	NA	TRBJ2-3	TGTGCCAGTAGTATGGGTAGCGGGAGTTTCGGAGTGTATACGCAGTATTTT	CASSMGSGSFGVYTQYF
NA	TRBV10-2	once	TRBJ2-3	TGCGCCAGCGGAGAGCCCAGGGCTAGCACAGATACGCAGTATTTT	CASGEPRASTDTQYF
NA	TRBV2	NA	TRBJ1-5	TGTGCCAGCAGCGCCGGGAGGCTTAGCAATCAGCCCCAGCATTTT	CASSAGRLSNQPQHF
NA	TRBV11-2	NA	TRBJ2-4	TGTGCCAGCAGCTCTCGACTAGTGGGGGACGGCATTCAGTACTTC	CASSSRLVGDGIQYF
TRBD1	TRBV9	NA	TRBJ2-5	TGTGCCAGCAGCGTTAGACAGGGGCCAGGAGAGACCCAGTACTTC	CASSVRQGPGETQYF
NA	TRBV5-1	NA	TRBJ2-6	TGCGCCAGCAGCGCACGCCCGAGCTCTGGGGCCAACGTCCTGACTTTC	CASSARPSSGANVLTF
NA	TRBV30	NA	TRBJ2-1	TGTGCCTGGAGGGGGGCAGGGGGGTACAATGAGCAGTTCTTC	CAWRGAGGYNEQFF
TRBD1	TRBV12-5	NA	TRBJ1-2	TGTGCTAGTGGTTTGGTACCCGAACCGGGACAGGACTATGGCTACACCTTC	CASGLVPEPGQDYGYTF
NA	TRBV28	NA	TRBJ2-1	TGTGCCAGCAGTAGCCTCTGGGGGAATGAGCAGTTCTTC	CASSSLWGNEQFF
NA	TRBV6-1	NA	TRBJ1-3	TGTGCCAGCAGTGAAGGCCGCCGATACTCTGGAAACACCATATATTTT	CASSEGRRYSGNTIYF
NA	TRBV14	NA	TRBJ2-5	TGTGCCAGCAGCCAAGGGGGCGCAGAGACCCAGTACTTC	CASSQGGAETQYF
TRBD1	TRBV28	NA	TRBJ1-6	TGTGCCAGCACCCAGACAGGGTTCCAGTATAATTCACCCCTCCACTTT	CASTQTGFQYNSPLHF
NA	TRBV6-1	few	TRBJ1-5	TGTGCCAGCAGCCGGACAGAAAGGCAGCCCCAGCATTTT	CASSRTERQPQHF